This T cell receptor (beta chain) was retrieved from a study of blood T cell repertoires in COVID-19. Across the whole study: Samples came from the United States, Italy and Spain, spanning acute and convalescent COVID-19. PBMCs, B-cell-depleted T cells, or T cells were the source of the cDNA or gDNA that made up the material.

Sequenced by immunoSEQ multiplex PCR; TCRdb stores in-frame clones only, minus some. The data show 170,000 or so clones, roughly 86% seen once. The germline gives CDR1 LNHDA, CDR2 SQIVND (reference sequence). CDR3 length: 12 residues. V lost 5 bases and J 8 bases, leaving 9 bases between the germline ends. The sequence was collected from a man aged 45-65 years with active or convalescent COVID-19. Sequencing used peripheral blood. The rearrangement joins TRBV19 to TRBJ1-4; D not certain. CDR3 coding DNA: TGTGCCAGTAGTCCCGTTGGCGAAAAACTGTTTTTT. Amino acid sequence: CASSPVGEKLFF.